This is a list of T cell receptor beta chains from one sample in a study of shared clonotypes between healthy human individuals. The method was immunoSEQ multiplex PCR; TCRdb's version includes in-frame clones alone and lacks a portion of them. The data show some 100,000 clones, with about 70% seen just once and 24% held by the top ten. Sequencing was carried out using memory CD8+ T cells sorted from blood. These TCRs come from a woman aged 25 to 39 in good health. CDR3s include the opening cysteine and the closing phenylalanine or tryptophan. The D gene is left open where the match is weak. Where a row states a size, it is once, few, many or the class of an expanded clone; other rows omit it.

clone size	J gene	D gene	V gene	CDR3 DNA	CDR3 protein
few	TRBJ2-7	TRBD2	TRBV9	TGTGCCAGCAGCCCTCCTAGCGGCTACGAGCAGTACTTC	CASSPPSGYEQYF
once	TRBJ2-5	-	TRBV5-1	TGCGCCAGCAGGCTTACCTGGGGGGCCAGCCAAGAGACCCAGTACTTC	CASRLTWGASQETQYF
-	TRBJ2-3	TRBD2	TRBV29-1	TGCAGCGTTGAGCCCCGAGGGTTAGCGGGGACAGATACGCAGTATTTT	CSVEPRGLAGTDTQYF
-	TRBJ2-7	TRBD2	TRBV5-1	TGCGCCAGCGCCCGACGGCGGGAGGCCTACGAGCAGTACTTC	CASARRREAYEQYF
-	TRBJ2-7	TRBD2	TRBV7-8	TGTGCCAGCAGCGAAAGCGGACTAGCGAGGCAGTACTTC	CASSESGLARQYF
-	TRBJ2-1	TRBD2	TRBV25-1	TGTGCCAGCAGTGGGGGCGGGAGAGGTAATGAGCAGTTCTTC	CASSGGGRGNEQFF
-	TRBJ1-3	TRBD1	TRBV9	TGTGCCAGCAGCGTAGGGGGACAGGGGTCTGGAAACACCATATATTTT	CASSVGGQGSGNTIYF
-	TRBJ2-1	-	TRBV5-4	TGTGCCAGCAGCGAAGATCTGGTACTGGAGCAGTTCTTC	CASSEDLVLEQFF
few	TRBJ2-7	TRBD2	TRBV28	TGTGCCAGCAGATCAGCCTGGGTAGCTCCCCCCCTGGGCGGGAGCTCCTACGAGCAGTACTTC	CASRSAWVAPPLGGSSYEQYF
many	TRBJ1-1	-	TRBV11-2	TGTGCCAGCAGCTTAATTCCCGGCATAGCTTTCTTT	CASSLIPGIAFF
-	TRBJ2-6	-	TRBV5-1	TGCGCCAGCAGCTTGGCTGGTGCCTCCGCCGGGGCCAACGTCCTGACTTTC	CASSLAGASAGANVLTF
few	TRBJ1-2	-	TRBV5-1	TGCGCCAGCAGCTTGGATTCATGGAGCTACACCTTC	CASSLDSWSYTF
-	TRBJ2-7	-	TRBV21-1	TGTGCCAGCAGCGTATCGCGGGAGGCCCCCTACGAGCAGTACTTC	CASSVSREAPYEQYF
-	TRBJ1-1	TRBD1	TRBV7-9	TGTGCCAGCAGCTTCCCAGGGGGGGGGAAGACTGAAGCTTTCTTT	CASSFPGGGKTEAFF
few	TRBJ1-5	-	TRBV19	TGTGCCAGTAGTAATAGTTGGCAGGACCTCAATCAGCCCCAGCATTTT	CASSNSWQDLNQPQHF
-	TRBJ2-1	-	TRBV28	TGTGCCAGTTCAACCTACAATGAGCAGTTCTTC	CASSTYNEQFF
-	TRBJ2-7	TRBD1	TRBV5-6	TGTGCCAGCAGTAGACTTCGACAGGGGTACGAGCAGTACTTC	CASSRLRQGYEQYF
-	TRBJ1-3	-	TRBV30	TGTGCCTGGAGTGTGAGGTCCTCTGGAAACACCATATATTTT	CAWSVRSSGNTIYF
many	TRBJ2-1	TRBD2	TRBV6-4	TGTGCCAGCAGTTCCACTAGCGGGAGTTCCAATGAGCAGTTCTTC	CASSSTSGSSNEQFF
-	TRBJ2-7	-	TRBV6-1	TGTGCCAGCAGTGAAGCAGCCACCGTCGTCGGGTACGAGCAGTACTTC	CASSEAATVVGYEQYF
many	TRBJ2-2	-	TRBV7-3	TGTGCCAGCAGCCCCGGGTACGCCGGGGAGCTGTTTTTT	CASSPGYAGELFF
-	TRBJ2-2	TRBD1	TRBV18	TGTGCCAGCTCACCCGGGACAGACGGGGAGCTGTTTTTT	CASSPGTDGELFF
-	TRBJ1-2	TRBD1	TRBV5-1	TGCGCCAGCAGCTTCGGCGACAGGGACGGAGGTGGCTACACCTTC	CASSFGDRDGGGYTF
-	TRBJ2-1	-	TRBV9	TGTGCCAGCAGCGTAGTTGGGGGTGAGCAGTTCTTC	CASSVVGGEQFF
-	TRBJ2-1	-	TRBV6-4	TGTGCCAGCAGTGACTCGAGCAGCAATGAGCAGTTCTTC	CASSDSSSNEQFF
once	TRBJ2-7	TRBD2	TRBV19	TGTGCCAGTAGTATTGGTCTAGCGGAGATCTACGAGCAGTACTTC	CASSIGLAEIYEQYF
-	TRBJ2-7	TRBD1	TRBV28	TGTGCCAGCAGTTCTCCGACAGGGAGAGTTTACGAGCAGTACTTC	CASSSPTGRVYEQYF
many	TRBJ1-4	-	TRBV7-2	TGTGCCAGCAGCGACGCCCTGGGGTTGAATGAAAAACTGTTTTTT	CASSDALGLNEKLFF
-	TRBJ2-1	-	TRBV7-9	TGTGCCAGCAGCAACCCCCTATCCGGTCCCCATGAGCAGTTCTTC	CASSNPLSGPHEQFF
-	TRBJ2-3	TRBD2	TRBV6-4	TGTGCCATCAGTGAAACTAGCGGGGTAACAGATACGCAGTATTTT	CAISETSGVTDTQYF
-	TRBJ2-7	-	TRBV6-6	TGTGCCAGCAGTTACGGACAGCACTACGAGCAGTACTTC	CASSYGQHYEQYF
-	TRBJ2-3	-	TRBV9	TGTGCCAGCAGCACGTCGGGAGATACGCAGTATTTT	CASSTSGDTQYF
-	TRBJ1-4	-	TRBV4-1	TGCGCCAGCAGCCAATCCCCCGGACTCCGCAGTGAAAAACTGTTTTTT	CASSQSPGLRSEKLFF
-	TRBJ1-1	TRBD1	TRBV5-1	TGCGCCAGCAGCCTCCGGCCAGGGGGAGAATACGAAGCTTTCTTT	CASSLRPGGEYEAFF
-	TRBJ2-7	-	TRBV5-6	TGTGCCAGCAGCCGGGACATGGTTGGCGAGCAGTACTTC	CASSRDMVGEQYF
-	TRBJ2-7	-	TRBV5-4	TGTGCCAGCAGCTGGCCGACGAAATCGGTCGGCCAACCTACGGGGGAGCAGTACTTC	CASSWPTKSVGQPTGEQYF
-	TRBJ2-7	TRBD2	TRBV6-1	TGTGCCAGCAGTGTCGGGACTAGCAGCTACGAGCAGTACTTC	CASSVGTSSYEQYF
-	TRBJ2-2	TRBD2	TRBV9	TGTGCCAGCAGCGGACCTCGGGGGGGCACGAACACCGGGGAGCTGTTTTTT	CASSGPRGGTNTGELFF
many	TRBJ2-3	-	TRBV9	TGTGCCAGCAGCCTCGAGTACCCGCCCACGCAGTATTTT	CASSLEYPPTQYF
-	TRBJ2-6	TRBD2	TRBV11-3	TGTGCCAGCAGCCCGGGACTAGCGGGAGCCGGTGGGGCCAACGTCCTGACTTTC	CASSPGLAGAGGANVLTF
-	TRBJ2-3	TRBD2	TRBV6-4	TGTGCCAGCAGTGACGAGGCGGGAGGGTCGGCAGATACGCAGTATTTT	CASSDEAGGSADTQYF
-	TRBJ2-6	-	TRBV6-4	TGTGCCAGCAGTGATCAGGGACCGGCTGGGGCCAACGTCCTGACTTTC	CASSDQGPAGANVLTF
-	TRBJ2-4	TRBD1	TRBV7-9	TGTGCCAGCAGCTTAGATGGGACAGGGGCCAAAAACATTCAGTACTTC	CASSLDGTGAKNIQYF
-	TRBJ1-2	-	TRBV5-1	TGCGCCAGCAGCCCGGCCTGGGGGAAACAGGGAGAGGGGTATGGCTACACCTTC	CASSPAWGKQGEGYGYTF
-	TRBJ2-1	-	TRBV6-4	TGTGCCACCTCAAGGGGAGAGGGTGAGCAGTTCTTC	CATSRGEGEQFF
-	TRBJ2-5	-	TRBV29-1	TGCAGCGTTTGGGGCAAGGGGTACCAAGAGACCCAGTACTTC	CSVWGKGYQETQYF
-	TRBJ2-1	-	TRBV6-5	TGTGCCAGCAGTCCGACTAGAGGTGAGCAGTTCTTC	CASSPTRGEQFF
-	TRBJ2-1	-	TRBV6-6	TGTGCCAGCAGTTTGTCTCAGAGCGGCTACAATGAGCAGTTCTTC	CASSLSQSGYNEQFF
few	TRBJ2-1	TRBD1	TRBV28	TGTGCCAGCAGTTTGTGGGACAGGGATTTTTACAATGAGCAGTTCTTC	CASSLWDRDFYNEQFF
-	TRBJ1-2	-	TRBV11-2	TGTGCCAGCAGCTTAGGGGCTGCATACACCTTC	CASSLGAAYTF
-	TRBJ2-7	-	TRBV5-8	TGTGCCAGCAGCTTTAGGGCGGAAACCTACGAGCAGTACTTC	CASSFRAETYEQYF
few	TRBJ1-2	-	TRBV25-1	TGTGCCAGCAGTGAATCTTACCGTGGGGGCAGGGCCTATGGCTACACCTTC	CASSESYRGGRAYGYTF